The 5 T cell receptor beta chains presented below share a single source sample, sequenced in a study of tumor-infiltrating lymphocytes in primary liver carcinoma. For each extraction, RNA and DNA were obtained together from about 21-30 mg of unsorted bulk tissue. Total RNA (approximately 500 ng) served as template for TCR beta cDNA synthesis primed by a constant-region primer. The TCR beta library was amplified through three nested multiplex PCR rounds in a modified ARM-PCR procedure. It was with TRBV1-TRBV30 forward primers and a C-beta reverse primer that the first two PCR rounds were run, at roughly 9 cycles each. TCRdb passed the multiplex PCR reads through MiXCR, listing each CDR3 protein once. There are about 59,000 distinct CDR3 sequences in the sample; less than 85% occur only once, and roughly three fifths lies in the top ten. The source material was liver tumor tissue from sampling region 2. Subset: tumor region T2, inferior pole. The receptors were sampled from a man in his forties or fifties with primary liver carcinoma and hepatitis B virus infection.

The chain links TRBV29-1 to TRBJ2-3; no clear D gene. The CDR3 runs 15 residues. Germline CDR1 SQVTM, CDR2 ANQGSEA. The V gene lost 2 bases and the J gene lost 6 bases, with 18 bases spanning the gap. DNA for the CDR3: TGCAGCGTTGAAAAATGGGCTAGGGTCCATGATACGCAGTATTTT. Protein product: CSVEKWARVHDTQYF.

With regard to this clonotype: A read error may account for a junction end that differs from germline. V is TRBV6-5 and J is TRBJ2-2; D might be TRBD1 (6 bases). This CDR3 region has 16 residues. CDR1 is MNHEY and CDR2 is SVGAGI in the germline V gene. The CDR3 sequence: CASSYLWGLVIGKLFF. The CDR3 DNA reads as TGTGCCAGCAGTTACCTTTGGGGGCTCGTCATCGGGAAGCTGTTTTTT.

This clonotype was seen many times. For the CDR3, the DNA is TGTGCCAGCACTCAGGGGGGGGTGGACAATCAGCCCCAGCATTTT. Its protein product is CASTQGGVDNQPQHF. The chain links TRBV6-6 to TRBJ1-5; 7 bases match TRBD1. J was trimmed by 3 bases and V by 7 bases; bases with no gene match: 9. Per germline, CDR1 MNHNY and CDR2 SVGAGI (reference sequence). CDR3 length: 15 amino acids.

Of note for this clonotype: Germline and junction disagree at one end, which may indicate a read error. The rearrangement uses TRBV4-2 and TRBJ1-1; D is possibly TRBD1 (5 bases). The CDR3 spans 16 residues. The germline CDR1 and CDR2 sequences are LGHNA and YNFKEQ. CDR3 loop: CVSSQGAGRINTEAFF. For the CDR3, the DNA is TGTGTCAGCAGCCAAGGAGCAGGGCGCATTAACACTGAAGCTTTCTTT.

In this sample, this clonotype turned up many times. In DNA form, the CDR3 reads TGTGCCAGCAGCTTAGATGTCCAAGAGACCCAGTACTTC. This codes for CASSLDVQETQYF. The chain carries TRBV7-9 and TRBJ2-5; D unresolved. V dropped 1 base and J dropped 1 base, with 4 bases sitting between them. From germline, CDR1 is SEHNR and CDR2 FQNEAQ (reference sequence). This CDR3 contains 13 residues.